Here is one T cell receptor (beta chain) with its context. These data belong to a study of blood T cell repertoires in COVID-19. As processed by the authors: Reference gene primer amplification gave estimated nucleated cell counts. Libraries were prepared by immunoSEQ multiplex PCR; TCRdb keeps only in-frame clonotypes and omits some of them. V and J calls and clone size follow that table, whereas D and trimming were derived from the DNA. The top ten hold 7.9% of the sample, which has more than 90,000 clones, approximately 87% seen once. V was clipped by 4 bases and J by 5 bases, with 12 bases between them. Germline V gene sequence: CDR1 SGHNT, CDR2 YYREEE (reference sequence). The CDR3 sequence is 14 residues long.

This rearrangement joins TRBV5-4 to TRBJ2-2, with D possibly TRBD2 on 6 matching bases. Sequencing input: peripheral blood. This receptor was taken from a man between 65 and 85 years old who had recovered from COVID-19. CDR3 region: CASSQGLVTGELFF. The DNA for the CDR3 is TGTGCCAGCAGCCAGGGACTGGTGACCGGGGAGCTGTTTTTT.